Shown below are 24 T cell receptor beta chains from a single sample sequenced in a study of T cell changes during pregnancy in multiple sclerosis. Sequenced by immunoSEQ multiplex PCR; TCRdb stores in-frame clones only, minus some. The data contain 50,000 or so clones, over 90% of them singletons. Here the sequenced sample was peripheral blood, taken in the third trimester of pregnancy. These receptors were taken from a female donor with multiple sclerosis, enrolled in a pregnancy study.

This chain connects TRBV5-1 to TRBJ2-1; 9 positions agree with TRBD2. This CDR3 is built from 15 residues. V was clipped by 4 bases and J by 5 bases; unmatched bases: 7. The germline CDR1 and CDR2 sequences are SGHRS and YFSETQ. The CDR3, as DNA: TGCGCCAGCAGCCACTGGACTAGCGTCGACAATGAGCAGTTCTTC. Its protein product is CASSHWTSVDNEQFF. The full variable domain, completed using reference TRBV5-1 and TRBJ2-1, is KAGVTQTPRYLIKTRGQQVTLSCSPISGHRSVSWYQQTPGQGLQFLFEYFSETQRNKGNFPGRFSGRQFSNSRSEMNVSTLELGDSALYLCASSHWTSVDNEQFFGPGTRLTVL.

The rearrangement uses TRBV30 and TRBJ2-7, with D tentatively TRBD2 (6 bases). The CDR3 contains 12 residues. V lost 4 bases and J lost 8, with 15 bases in between. Germline V CDR1 and CDR2: GTSNPN, SVGIG (reference sequence). CDR3 sequence reads: CAWMNGRLQQYF. As DNA, the CDR3 is TGTGCCTGGATGAACGGGAGACTTCAGCAGTACTTC.

The chain employs TRBV19 and TRBJ2-1, with TRBD1 matching over 11 bases. Trimming cost V 5 bases and J 6 bases; bases outside gene matches: 3. Looked up from germline, CDR1 is LNHDA and CDR2 is SQIVND (reference sequence). The CDR3 extends over 14 amino acids. The CDR3 coding sequence is TGTGCCAGTAGTCCGGGGACAGGGGGCAATGAGCAGTTCTTC. It codes for CASSPGTGGNEQFF. The variable domain in full, with the rest retrieved from reference TRBV19 and TRBJ2-1, is DGGITQSPKYLFRKEGQNVTLSCEQNLNHDAMYWYRQDPGQGLRLIYYSQIVNDFQKGDIAEGYSVSREKKESFPLTVTSAQKNPTAFYLCASSPGTGGNEQFFGPGTRLTVL.

The chain recombines TRBV7-9 with TRBJ1-1, with 8 bases aligning to TRBD1. Germline V CDR1 and CDR2: SEHNR, FQNEAQ (reference sequence). CDR3 length: 15 residues. Trimming removed 4 bases from V and 6 bases from J; junction bases left unmatched: 10. CDR3 in amino acids: CASSSTTGVKAEAFF. CDR3 sequence (DNA): TGTGCCAGCAGCTCAACGACAGGGGTGAAAGCTGAAGCTTTCTTT.

The J gene is TRBJ2-4, the V gene TRBV7-9; 10 bases agree with TRBD1. This CDR3 comprises 15 residues. The germline gives CDR1 SEHNR, CDR2 FQNEAQ (reference sequence). Unmatched junction bases numbered 4, after V lost 1 base and J lost 7 bases. CDR3 DNA: TGTGCCAGCAGCTTAGGGGACAGGGGAGCGAACATTCAGTACTTC. This gives the protein CASSLGDRGANIQYF.

J is TRBJ1-1 and V is TRBV6-6; D remains unclear. Germline V CDR1 and CDR2: MNHNY, SVGAGI (reference sequence). Trimming left V 2 bases short and J 11 bases short, with 12 bases between. This CDR3 is built from 12 residues. CDR3 nucleotides: TGTGCCAGCAGTTACCCCAGCGTAGAGGCTTTCTTT. Amino acids: CASSYPSVEAFF.

This chain links TRBV28 with TRBJ1-2, with D tentatively TRBD1 (5 bases). Germline CDR1 MDHEN, CDR2 SYDVKM. CDR3 size: 14 residues. Deletions cut 5 bases from V and 4 bases from J, with 14 bases between. The CDR3 sequence: CASSQSTAPYGYTF. CDR3 nucleotide sequence: TGTGCCAGCAGTCAGTCGACAGCCCCCTATGGCTACACCTTC.

The chain couples TRBV7-9 to TRBJ2-7; no definite D call. The CDR3 contains 12 residues. Germline CDR1 and CDR2: SEHNR and FQNEAQ (reference sequence). V lost 5 bases, J lost 6 bases, and 11 bases lay in between. The CDR3 is CASSLPSLEQYF. The CDR3 DNA sequence: TGTGCCAGCAGCCTACCAAGTCTCGAGCAGTACTTC.

This clone was detected only once. The chain carries TRBV11-3 and TRBJ1-1; D ambiguous. CDR3 length: 14 residues. CDR1 is SGHNT and CDR2 is YENEEA in the germline V gene. The V and J ends lost 2 bases and 0 bases respectively, with 7 bases between them. The CDR3 region is CASSLPEMNTEAFF. CDR3 sequence (DNA): TGTGCCAGCAGCTTACCGGAGATGAACACTGAAGCTTTCTTT.

This clone appeared once. This chain joins TRBV28 and TRBJ1-1; 7 positions agree with TRBD1. Per the germline V gene, CDR1 is MDHEN and CDR2 is SYDVKM. With V trimmed by 7 bases and J by 4 bases, 6 bases remained unmatched. The CDR3 length is 13 residues. The CDR3 region has the DNA TGTGCCAGCACCGGACAGGCCCTCACTGAAGCTTTCTTT. Translating it yields CASTGQALTEAFF.

This clone was detected once. The rearrangement uses TRBV28 and TRBJ2-1; 7 bases line up with TRBD2. The CDR3 is made up of 13 amino acids. Trimming removed 6 bases from V and 10 bases from J; junction bases left unmatched: 9. CDR1 MDHEN and CDR2 SYDVKM come from the germline V gene. Here the CDR3 reads CASSTYSSGEQFF. The CDR3 coding sequence is TGTGCCAGCAGCACCTACTCTAGCGGCGAGCAGTTCTTC.

This chain links TRBV19 with TRBJ2-1, with TRBD2 matching over 8 bases. Looked up from germline, CDR1 is LNHDA and CDR2 is SQIVND (reference sequence). The CDR3 is made up of 17 amino acids. Trimming cost V 3 bases and J 5 bases; bases outside gene matches: 12. This CDR3 reads CASSIMISGLVNNEQFF. In DNA, the CDR3 is TGTGCCAGTAGTATTATGATTTCGGGACTAGTTAACAATGAGCAGTTCTTC.

The chain joins TRBV7-2 to TRBJ1-2; D is unclear. Trimming removed 1 base from V and 4 bases from J, with 7 bases in between. The CDR3 loop spans 13 amino acids. Germline V gene lookup returns CDR1 SGHTA and CDR2 FQGNSA. CDR3 protein: CASSLGSGYGYTF. In DNA form, the CDR3 reads TGTGCCAGCAGCTTAGGGTCCGGCTATGGCTACACCTTC.

The genes are TRBV2 and TRBJ1-3; D is ambiguous. Trimming took 4 bases from V and 2 from J, leaving 9 bases between them. The CDR3 sequence is 14 residues long. Germline CDR1 SNHLY, CDR2 FYNNEI. This CDR3 is CASSVAGPGNTIYF. In DNA form, the CDR3 reads TGTGCCAGCAGTGTGGCAGGCCCTGGAAACACCATATATTTT.

The chain is built from TRBV7-3 and TRBJ2-5, with a tentative D call TRBD2 (6 bases). Deletions cut 2 bases from V and 2 bases from J, with 9 bases between. Per the germline V gene, CDR1 is SGHTA and CDR2 is FQGTGA. The CDR3 is 14 amino acids. In DNA form, the CDR3 reads TGTGCCAGCAGCTTAGGCGGGACTCAAGAGACCCAGTACTTC. It is translated as CASSLGGTQETQYF.

The rearrangement joins TRBV27 to TRBJ2-1; the match to TRBD1 covers 8 bases. Germline trimming cut 6 bases from V and 5 bases from J; bases unmatched to any gene: 9. The CDR3 covers 15 residues. Germline V gene data show CDR1 as MNHEY and CDR2 as SMNVEV (reference sequence). The CDR3 is CASRRQGPLNNEQFF. Here the CDR3 DNA reads TGTGCCAGCAGGAGACAGGGGCCCCTCAACAATGAGCAGTTCTTC.

The chain recombines TRBV27 with TRBJ1-5; weak D call: TRBD1 (6 bases). V was clipped by 3 bases and J by 4 bases, with 7 bases between them. Germline V gene lookup returns CDR1 MNHEY and CDR2 SMNVEV (reference sequence). This CDR3 is 13 amino acids long. DNA for the CDR3: TGTGCCAGCAGTTTGGGGGCAAATCAGCCCCAGCATTTT. It encodes CASSLGANQPQHF.

V is TRBV7-9 and J is TRBJ1-3; no firm D call. Per germline, CDR1 SEHNR and CDR2 FQNEAQ (reference sequence). The CDR3 is 15 residues long. Deletions cut 5 bases from V and 1 base from J, with 12 bases between. The DNA of the CDR3 is TGTGCCAGCAGCCCCCCCCCGGGTTCTGGAAACACCATATATTTT. Translation gives CASSPPPGSGNTIYF.

This sequence joins TRBV6-1 and TRBJ2-5; 7 bases agree with TRBD2. The J segment lost 5 bases and the V segment lost 2 bases, leaving 2 bases of the junction unmatched. Germline V gene data show CDR1 as MNHNS and CDR2 as SASEGT. The CDR3 spans 13 residues. DNA for the CDR3: TGTGCCAGCAGTGAACTGGGGGGGGAGACCCAGTACTTC. Protein product: CASSELGGETQYF.

V usage is TRBV4-1 and J usage is TRBJ2-3; a possible D gene is TRBD2 (5 bases). The length of the CDR3 is 17 residues. Germline V gene lookup returns CDR1 MGHRA and CDR2 YSYEKL. Between the trimmed V and J ends, which lost 3 bases and 4 bases, there was a span of 20 bases. CDR3 region: CASSQAPPTQAADTQYF. The DNA for the CDR3 is TGCGCCAGCAGCCAGGCTCCCCCGACCCAAGCGGCAGATACGCAGTATTTT.

This chain links TRBV27 with TRBJ2-2, with a weak D call TRBD1 (5 bases). The CDR3 extends over 15 amino acids. The germline CDR1 and CDR2 sequences are MNHEY and SMNVEV (reference sequence). With 7 bases removed from V and 6 bases from J, the gap between germline ends came to 18 bases. The CDR3 spells CASMLKGIGAGELFF. The CDR3 DNA reads as TGTGCCAGCATGCTAAAGGGGATAGGGGCCGGGGAGCTGTTTTTT.

The CDR3 DNA follows: TGTGCCAGCAGTGAGTGGGGCGGTCGTTGGCAGTACTTC. As protein: CASSEWGGRWQYF. The chain links TRBV25-1 to TRBJ2-7; a possible D gene is TRBD1 (5 bases). The V gene's germline CDR1 is MGHDK and CDR2 SYGVNS. CDR3 length: 13 amino acids. With 3 bases removed from V and 9 bases from J, the gap between germline ends came to 15 bases.

The rearrangement uses TRBV28 and TRBJ2-7, with 10 bases fitting TRBD2. The trim removed 6 bases at V and 4 bases at J, leaving 9 bases unmatched. This CDR3 contains 15 residues. Germline lookup yields CDR1 MDHEN and CDR2 SYDVKM. In nucleotides, the CDR3 is TGTGCCAGCAGCTCCCGGGGAGCGGGAGGGTACGAGCAGTACTTC. This sequence encodes CASSSRGAGGYEQYF.

The rearrangement uses TRBV4-3 and TRBJ2-7; D gene ambiguous. The V gene's germline CDR1 is LGHNA and CDR2 YSLEER. The CDR3 has 12 residues. Trimming cost V 1 base and J 6 bases, with 7 bases left between them. CDR3 protein: CASSQVNGEQYF. The CDR3 nucleotides are TGCGCCAGCAGCCAAGTAAACGGCGAGCAGTACTTC.